This is a list of T cell receptor beta chains from one sample in a study of a mutant IDH1 vaccine in newly diagnosed glioma. Only in-frame clones appear in the TCRdb table, and some are missing; sequencing was by immunoSEQ multiplex PCR. The repertoire holds around 54,000 clones, with over 70% as singletons. Antigens of these TCRs are unknown. This material consisted of PBMCs, taken from a glioma patient whose treatment included an IDH1 peptide vaccine. The receptors shown here come from a man aged 40-49 years with glioma. The CDR3 runs from the conserved cysteine through the conserved F or W. Each record gives: clone size, V gene, D gene, J gene, CDR3 DNA, CDR3 protein. The D gene is left open where the match is weak. Size tells how often a clone was seen (once, few, many) or the class of an expanded clone, and some rows leave it out.

abundance: NA; v_gene: TRBV27; d_gene: NA; j_gene: TRBJ2-7; CDR3nt: TGTGCCAGCAGTTTGGGCAGGGCGCCGCTCGAGCAGTACTTC; CDR3aa: CASSLGRAPLEQYF
abundance: NA; v_gene: TRBV27; d_gene: NA; j_gene: TRBJ2-7; CDR3nt: TGTGCCAGCAAACTCAGGGGGGTGACCTACGAGCAGTACTTC; CDR3aa: CASKLRGVTYEQYF
abundance: few; v_gene: TRBV7-6; d_gene: TRBD2; j_gene: TRBJ2-1; CDR3nt: TGTGCCAGCAGCTCCATGGTGGGAGGGTTCGTTGAGCAGTTCTTC; CDR3aa: CASSSMVGGFVEQFF
abundance: NA; v_gene: TRBV7-2; d_gene: TRBD1; j_gene: TRBJ1-1; CDR3nt: TGTGCCAGCCGACAGGGGGCAAGGACTGAAGCTTTCTTT; CDR3aa: CASRQGARTEAFF
abundance: NA; v_gene: TRBV25-1; d_gene: TRBD1; j_gene: TRBJ2-2; CDR3nt: TGTGCCAGCAGTGAATTACTCGGGACAGGGGAGAATCCCGGGGAGCTGTTTTTT; CDR3aa: CASSELLGTGENPGELFF
abundance: NA; v_gene: TRBV19; d_gene: TRBD2; j_gene: TRBJ2-2; CDR3nt: TGTGCCAGTAGTAGCGTAGCGGGAAGAGCGAACACCGGGGAGCTGTTTTTT; CDR3aa: CASSSVAGRANTGELFF
abundance: NA; v_gene: TRBV7-9; d_gene: NA; j_gene: TRBJ2-7; CDR3nt: TGTGCCAGCAGCCTCAGCTTGGGGGCCAGCTCCTACGAGCAGTACTTC; CDR3aa: CASSLSLGASSYEQYF
abundance: NA; v_gene: TRBV5-1; d_gene: TRBD1; j_gene: TRBJ2-1; CDR3nt: TGCGCCAGCAGCTCGGGACAGCTCCCAGGGAATGAGCAGTTCTTC; CDR3aa: CASSSGQLPGNEQFF
abundance: NA; v_gene: TRBV4-1; d_gene: TRBD2; j_gene: TRBJ2-1; CDR3nt: TGCGCCAGCAGCCAAGTGGTAGCGGGAGGAGCCTACAATGAGCAGTTCTTC; CDR3aa: CASSQVVAGGAYNEQFF
abundance: NA; v_gene: TRBV4-1; d_gene: TRBD1; j_gene: TRBJ1-1; CDR3nt: TGCGCCAGCAGCCTAGTTTGGGGGACAGGGGGCGCGAACACTGAAGCTTTCTTT; CDR3aa: CASSLVWGTGGANTEAFF
abundance: NA; v_gene: TRBV4-3; d_gene: NA; j_gene: TRBJ2-7; CDR3nt: TGCGCCAGCAGCCAGGGGACTCCGAGTAGGGGTGAGCAGTACTTC; CDR3aa: CASSQGTPSRGEQYF
abundance: few; v_gene: TRBV7-2; d_gene: NA; j_gene: TRBJ2-7; CDR3nt: TGTGCCAGCAGCTTAGTGGGGAACCACGAGCAGTACTTC; CDR3aa: CASSLVGNHEQYF
abundance: NA; v_gene: TRBV2; d_gene: TRBD2; j_gene: TRBJ2-1; CDR3nt: TGTGCCAGCAGTGGGGGGGGAGGGGCGCAGTTCTTC; CDR3aa: CASSGGGGAQFF
abundance: NA; v_gene: TRBV6-1; d_gene: NA; j_gene: TRBJ1-3; CDR3nt: TGTGCCAGCAGTGAATACCACAGCTCTGGAAACACCATATATTTT; CDR3aa: CASSEYHSSGNTIYF
abundance: NA; v_gene: TRBV28; d_gene: NA; j_gene: TRBJ1-1; CDR3nt: TGTGCCATACAGCCTCGGGACACTGAAGCTTTCTTT; CDR3aa: CAIQPRDTEAFF
abundance: NA; v_gene: TRBV18; d_gene: NA; j_gene: TRBJ2-7; CDR3nt: TGTGCCAGCTGGGACGGAAGCTCCTACGAGCAGTACTTC; CDR3aa: CASWDGSSYEQYF
abundance: few; v_gene: TRBV28; d_gene: NA; j_gene: TRBJ1-1; CDR3nt: TGTGCCAGCAGTTTCGGCAGCATGAACACTGAAGCTTTCTTT; CDR3aa: CASSFGSMNTEAFF
abundance: NA; v_gene: TRBV9; d_gene: NA; j_gene: TRBJ2-7; CDR3nt: TGTGCCAGCAGCGTAGCTGTACTAGCAGCCCACGAGCAGTACTTC; CDR3aa: CASSVAVLAAHEQYF
abundance: once; v_gene: TRBV13; d_gene: TRBD2; j_gene: TRBJ2-7; CDR3nt: TGTGCCAGCAGCTGGACTAGCGGGCTCTCAGAGCAGTACTTC; CDR3aa: CASSWTSGLSEQYF
abundance: NA; v_gene: TRBV2; d_gene: NA; j_gene: TRBJ2-3; CDR3nt: TGTGCCAGCAGTGTTCTCGGAGATACGCAGTATTTT; CDR3aa: CASSVLGDTQYF
abundance: NA; v_gene: TRBV6-5; d_gene: NA; j_gene: TRBJ1-4; CDR3nt: TGTGCCAGCAGTTACACCCGGGGGGGAGGCGGTGAAAAACTGTTTTTT; CDR3aa: CASSYTRGGGGEKLFF
abundance: NA; v_gene: TRBV7-3; d_gene: NA; j_gene: TRBJ1-1; CDR3nt: TGTGCCAGCAGCTTACAATTGAACACTGAAGCTTTCTTT; CDR3aa: CASSLQLNTEAFF
abundance: NA; v_gene: TRBV29-1; d_gene: TRBD2; j_gene: TRBJ2-5; CDR3nt: TGCAGCGTGGAAGGGACTAACCAAGAGACCCAGTACTTC; CDR3aa: CSVEGTNQETQYF